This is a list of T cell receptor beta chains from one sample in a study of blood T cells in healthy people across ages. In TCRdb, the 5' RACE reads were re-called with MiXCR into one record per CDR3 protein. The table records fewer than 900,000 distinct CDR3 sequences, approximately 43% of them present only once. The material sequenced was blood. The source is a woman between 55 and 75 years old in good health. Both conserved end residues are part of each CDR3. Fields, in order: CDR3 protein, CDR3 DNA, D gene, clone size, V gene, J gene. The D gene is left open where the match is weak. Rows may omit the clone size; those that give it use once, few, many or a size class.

CDR3: CASSRPGTGMNTEAFF; DNA: TGTGCCAGCAGTCGTCCCGGGACAGGGATGAACACTGAAGCTTTCTTT; D: TRBD1; size: NA; V: TRBV28; J: TRBJ1-1
CDR3: CASSQDNTQRGYEQYF; DNA: TGCGCCAGCAGCCAAGATAACACTCAGAGAGGTTACGAGCAGTACTTC; D: NA; size: few; V: TRBV4-3; J: TRBJ2-7
CDR3: CASSAYSDNRTQHF; DNA: TGTGCCAGTAGTGCATACAGCGACAATCGAACCCAGCATTTT; D: NA; size: NA; V: TRBV19; J: TRBJ1-5
CDR3: CASSKFFGADEAFF; DNA: TGCGCCAGCAGTAAGTTTTTTGGAGCCGATGAAGCTTTCTTT; D: NA; size: NA; V: TRBV5-1; J: TRBJ1-1
CDR3: CASSEALGLSYNEQFF; DNA: TGTGCCAGCAGTGAAGCGCTAGGACTCTCCTACAATGAGCAGTTCTTC; D: NA; size: few; V: TRBV6-1; J: TRBJ2-1
CDR3: CASSYGARSSYEQYF; DNA: TGTGCCAGCAGTTACGGAGCCAGGAGCTCCTACGAGCAGTACTTC; D: NA; size: few; V: TRBV6-6; J: TRBJ2-7
CDR3: CASSLPRVGYTF; DNA: TGTGCCAGCAGCCTCCCACGGGTGGGCTACACCTTC; D: NA; size: NA; V: TRBV3-1; J: TRBJ1-2
CDR3: CASSYFYGLQNYEQYF; DNA: TGTGCCAGCAGTTACTTTTACGGACTACAAAACTACGAGCAGTACTTC; D: NA; size: few; V: TRBV6-2/TRBV6-3; J: TRBJ2-7
CDR3: CASSLDGLGADEQYF; DNA: TGCGCCAGCAGCTTGGACGGGCTGGGGGCCGACGAGCAGTACTTC; D: NA; size: NA; V: TRBV5-1; J: TRBJ2-7
CDR3: CATSRDLGPYEQYF; DNA: TGTGCCACCAGCAGAGATCTGGGGCCCTACGAGCAGTACTTC; D: NA; size: many; V: TRBV15; J: TRBJ2-7
CDR3: CSDLSGRDTQYF; DNA: TGCAGCGATCTTAGCGGGAGGGATACGCAGTATTTT; D: TRBD2; size: many; V: TRBV29-1; J: TRBJ2-3
CDR3: CASSVHRDRATGELFF; DNA: TGTGCCAGCAGTGTACACCGGGACAGGGCTACCGGGGAGCTGTTTTTT; D: TRBD1; size: NA; V: TRBV2; J: TRBJ2-2
CDR3: CASSLVQKGRKNIQYF; DNA: TGTGCCAGCAGCTTAGTTCAGAAGGGAAGAAAAAACATTCAGTACTTC; D: NA; size: few; V: TRBV7-2; J: TRBJ2-4
CDR3: CASRTASTDTQYF; DNA: TGTGCCAGCCGGACAGCTAGCACAGATACGCAGTATTTT; D: NA; size: many; V: TRBV6-5; J: TRBJ2-3